The sequence of this TCR beta chain was determined in a study of CXCR3-negative and CXCR3-positive naive CD8 T cells (dated by TCRdb to about 2019). A note on the overall study: About 135 million TRB reads were obtained in total, roughly 1.5 +/- 0.3 million reads per library. Data from 11 donors, pooled across two independent experiments, went into the diversity and physicochemical repertoire analyses. The TRBV-TRBJ cluster analysis covered naive subsets from 5 donors and memory cells from 3 donors. What the research found in general, with its limitations: CXCR3 expression partially decreased after cryopreservation, so most assays used freshly isolated PBMCs. Within the same donor, TRBV-TRBJ usage looked similar between naive CXCR3-negative and CXCR3-positive cells, but memory cells had distinct patterns. Compared with CXCR3-negative naive cells, CXCR3-positive naive cells had TRB CDR3s with higher hydrophobicity (lower Kidera factor 4), lower energy, and higher strength and volume indices. Because surface CD5, which is linked to self-reactivity in mice, was comparable between the naive subsets, TCR interaction strength was also inferred from the physicochemical properties of TRB CDR3s. Both naive subsets had comparably high repertoire diversity, while memory CD8+ T cells had much lower repertoire diversity.

Each CD8+ T cell subset was flow-sorted in triplicate, with over 250,000 cells per subset placed directly into RLT lysis buffer. Naive CD8+ T cells were defined stringently as CD45RO-CCR7+CD27+CD95- to exclude memory contaminants. Standard density gradient centrifugation was used to isolate peripheral blood mononuclear cells from buffy coats. A FACSAria III was used to flow-sort naive CD8+ T cells into CXCR3-negative and CXCR3-positive populations. Total RNA was extracted from sorted cells using an RNeasy Mini Kit. Instrument used: NextSeq 550. The Human TCR Profiling Kit (MiLaboratory) was used to prepare UMI-labeled 5' RACE TRB cDNA libraries. cDNA synthesis used the entire amount of extracted RNA, and PCR amplification then used the entire amount of cDNA produced. Libraries were prepared in parallel with an identical number of PCR cycles. The original pipeline was this. With a requirement of at least two reads per UMI, MIGEC and MiXCR extracted about 49,000 +/- 11,000 unique UMI-labeled TRB cDNA molecules per library. On average, approximately 40,000 +/- 10,000 functional in-frame TRB CDR3 nucleotide clonotypes lacking stop codons were found per library. After downsampling to 5000 UMI-labeled TRB molecules per sample, diversity metrics, including normalized Shannon-Wiener and Chao1, were computed in VDJtools. For the central five CDR3 residues, VDJtools calculated physicochemical properties weighted by clonotype size, namely interaction energy, strength, volume and Kidera factor 4. TCRdb reprocessed the reads and lists each CDR3 protein sequence as a single entry, with no DNA. For this entry, the V and J calls and clone size follow TCRdb and not the study's own pipeline. The record for this sample contains tens of thousands of distinct CDR3 sequences. Jointly, the top ten make up 0.8% of the sample.

Reading from cysteine to phenylalanine, the CDR3 counts 12 amino acids. No DNA is listed. For CDR1 and CDR2, the germline V gene (reference sequence) lists DFQATT and SNEGSKA. Remarks on this clonotype: Its antigen remains unidentified.

Material for sequencing was naive CXCR3+ CD8+ T cells from blood. The sample's cell subset or site label, in plain terms: CD45RO-CCR7+CD27+CD95- naive CD8+ T cells expressing CXCR3 (TNR3+). This clonotype was obtained from a human donor in good health. Some clones in this sample may be carry-over from other donors' samples. This receptor chain uses TRBV20-1 and TRBJ1-1; the D gene TCRdb calls, TRBD1, cannot be checked with no DNA. The CDR3 region: CSAIEGATEAFF.